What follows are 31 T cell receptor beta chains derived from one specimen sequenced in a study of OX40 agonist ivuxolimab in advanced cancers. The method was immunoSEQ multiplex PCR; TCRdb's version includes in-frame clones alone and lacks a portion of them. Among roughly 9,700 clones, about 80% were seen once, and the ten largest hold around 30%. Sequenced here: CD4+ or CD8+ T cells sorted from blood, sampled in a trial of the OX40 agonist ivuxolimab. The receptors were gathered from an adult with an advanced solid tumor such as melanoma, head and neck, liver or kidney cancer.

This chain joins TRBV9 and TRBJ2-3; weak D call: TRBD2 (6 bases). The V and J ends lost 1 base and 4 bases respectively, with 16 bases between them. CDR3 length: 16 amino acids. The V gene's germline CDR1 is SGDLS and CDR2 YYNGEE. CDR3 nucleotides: TGTGCCAGCAGCGTAACTTCGGGAGAGGGTGCAGATACGCAGTATTTT. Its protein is CASSVTSGEGADTQYF.

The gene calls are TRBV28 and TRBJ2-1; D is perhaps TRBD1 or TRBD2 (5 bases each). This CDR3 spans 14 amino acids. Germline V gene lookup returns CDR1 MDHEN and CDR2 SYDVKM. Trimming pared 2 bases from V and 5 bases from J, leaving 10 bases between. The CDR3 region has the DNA TGTGCCAGCAGTTTAAGGGGAGCCGACAATGAGCAGTTCTTC. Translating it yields CASSLRGADNEQFF. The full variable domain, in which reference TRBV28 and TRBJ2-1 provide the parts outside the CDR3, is DVKVTQSSRYLVKRTGEKVFLECVQDMDHENMFWYRQDPGLGLRLIYFSYDVKMKEKGDIPEGYSVSREKKERFSLILESASTNQTSMYLCASSLRGADNEQFFGPGTRLTVL.

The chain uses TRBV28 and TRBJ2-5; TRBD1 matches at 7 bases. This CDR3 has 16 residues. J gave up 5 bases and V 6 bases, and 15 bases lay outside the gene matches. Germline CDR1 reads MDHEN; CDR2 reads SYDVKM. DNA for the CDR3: TGTGCCAGCAGCTCCAAGAGACAGGGTGTTTGGGAGACCCAGTACTTC. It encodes CASSSKRQGVWETQYF.

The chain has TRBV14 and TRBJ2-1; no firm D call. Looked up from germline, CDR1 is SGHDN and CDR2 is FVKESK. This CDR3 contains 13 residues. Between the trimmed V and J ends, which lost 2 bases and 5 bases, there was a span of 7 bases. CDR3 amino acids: CASSQFSNNEQFF. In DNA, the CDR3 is TGTGCCAGCAGCCAATTCTCTAACAATGAGCAGTTCTTC.

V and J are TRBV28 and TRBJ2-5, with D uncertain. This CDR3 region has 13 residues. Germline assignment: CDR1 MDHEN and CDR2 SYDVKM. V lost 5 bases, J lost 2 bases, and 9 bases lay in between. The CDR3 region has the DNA TGTGCCAGCAGTCCCCCCGAACAAGAGACCCAGTACTTC. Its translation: CASSPPEQETQYF.

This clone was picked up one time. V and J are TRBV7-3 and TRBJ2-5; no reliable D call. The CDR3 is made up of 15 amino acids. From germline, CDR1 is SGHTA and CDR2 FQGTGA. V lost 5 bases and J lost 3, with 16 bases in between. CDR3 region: CASSSLGTGKETQYF. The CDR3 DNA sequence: TGTGCCAGCAGCAGCCTCGGCACCGGTAAAGAGACCCAGTACTTC.

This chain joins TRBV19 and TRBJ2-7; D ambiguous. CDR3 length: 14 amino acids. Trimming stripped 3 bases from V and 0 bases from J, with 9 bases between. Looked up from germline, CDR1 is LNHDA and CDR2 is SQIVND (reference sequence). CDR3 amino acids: CASSMVGSSYEQYF. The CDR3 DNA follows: TGTGCCAGTAGTATGGTGGGAAGCTCCTACGAGCAGTACTTC.

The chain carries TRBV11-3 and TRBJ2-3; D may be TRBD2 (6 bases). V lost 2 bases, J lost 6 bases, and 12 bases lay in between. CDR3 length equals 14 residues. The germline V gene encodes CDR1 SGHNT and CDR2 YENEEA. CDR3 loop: CASSLRAGWDTQYF. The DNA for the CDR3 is TGTGCCAGCAGCTTAAGGGCGGGGTGGGATACGCAGTATTTT.

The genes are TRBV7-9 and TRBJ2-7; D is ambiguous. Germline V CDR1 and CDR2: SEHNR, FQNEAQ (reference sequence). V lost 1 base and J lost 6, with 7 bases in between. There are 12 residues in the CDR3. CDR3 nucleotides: TGTGCCAGCAGCTTAGTCTATCTCGAGCAGTACTTC. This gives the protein CASSLVYLEQYF. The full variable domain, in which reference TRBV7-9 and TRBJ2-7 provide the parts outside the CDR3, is DTGVSQNPRHKITKRGQNVTFRCDPISEHNRLYWYRQTLGQGPEFLTYFQNEAQLEKSRLLSDRFSAERPKGSFSTLEIQRTEQGDSAMYLCASSLVYLEQYFGPGTRLTVT.

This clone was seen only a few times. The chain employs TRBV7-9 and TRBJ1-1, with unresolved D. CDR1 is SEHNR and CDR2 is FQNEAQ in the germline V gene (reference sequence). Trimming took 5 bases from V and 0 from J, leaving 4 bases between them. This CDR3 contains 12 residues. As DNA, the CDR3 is TGTGCCAGCAGCCCGATGAACACTGAAGCTTTCTTT. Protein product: CASSPMNTEAFF. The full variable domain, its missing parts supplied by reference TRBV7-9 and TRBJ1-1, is DTGVSQNPRHKITKRGQNVTFRCDPISEHNRLYWYRQTLGQGPEFLTYFQNEAQLEKSRLLSDRFSAERPKGSFSTLEIQRTEQGDSAMYLCASSPMNTEAFFGQGTRLTVV.

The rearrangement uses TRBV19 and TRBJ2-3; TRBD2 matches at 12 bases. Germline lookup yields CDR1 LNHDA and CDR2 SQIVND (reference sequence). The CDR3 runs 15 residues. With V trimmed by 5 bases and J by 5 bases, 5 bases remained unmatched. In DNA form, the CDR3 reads TGTGCCAGTAGTGTCACTAGCGGGAGGTTAGATACGCAGTATTTT. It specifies CASSVTSGRLDTQYF.

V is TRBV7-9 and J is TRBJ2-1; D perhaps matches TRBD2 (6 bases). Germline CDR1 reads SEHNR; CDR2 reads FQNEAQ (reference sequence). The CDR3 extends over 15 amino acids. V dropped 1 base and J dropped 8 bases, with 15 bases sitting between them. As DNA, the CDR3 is TGTGCCAGCAGCTTAGACCCGACTAGATCAGATGAGCAGTTCTTC. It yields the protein CASSLDPTRSDEQFF. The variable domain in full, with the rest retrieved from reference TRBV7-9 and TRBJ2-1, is DTGVSQNPRHKITKRGQNVTFRCDPISEHNRLYWYRQTLGQGPEFLTYFQNEAQLEKSRLLSDRFSAERPKGSFSTLEIQRTEQGDSAMYLCASSLDPTRSDEQFFGPGTRLTVL.

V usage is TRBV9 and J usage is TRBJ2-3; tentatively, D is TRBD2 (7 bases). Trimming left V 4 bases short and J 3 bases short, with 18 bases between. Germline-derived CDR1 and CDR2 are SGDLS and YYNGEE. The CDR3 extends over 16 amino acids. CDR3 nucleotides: TGTGCCAGCAGCCCAGGGAGGGGGAGTGGAACAGATACGCAGTATTTT. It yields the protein CASSPGRGSGTDTQYF. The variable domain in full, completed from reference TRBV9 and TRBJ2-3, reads DSGVTQTPKHLITATGQRVTLRCSPRSGDLSVYWYQQSLDQGLQFLIQYYNGEERAKGNILERFSAQQFPDLHSELNLSSLELGDSALYFCASSPGRGSGTDTQYFGPGTRLTVL.

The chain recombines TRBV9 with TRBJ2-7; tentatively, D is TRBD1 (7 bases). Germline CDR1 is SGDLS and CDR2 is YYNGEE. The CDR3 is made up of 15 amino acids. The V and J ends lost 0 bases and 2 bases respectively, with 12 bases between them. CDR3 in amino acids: CASSVAPGGTYEQYF. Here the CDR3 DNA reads TGTGCCAGCAGCGTAGCTCCAGGGGGGACCTACGAGCAGTACTTC. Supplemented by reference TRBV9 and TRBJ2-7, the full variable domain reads DSGVTQTPKHLITATGQRVTLRCSPRSGDLSVYWYQQSLDQGLQFLIQYYNGEERAKGNILERFSAQQFPDLHSELNLSSLELGDSALYFCASSVAPGGTYEQYFGPGTRLTVT.

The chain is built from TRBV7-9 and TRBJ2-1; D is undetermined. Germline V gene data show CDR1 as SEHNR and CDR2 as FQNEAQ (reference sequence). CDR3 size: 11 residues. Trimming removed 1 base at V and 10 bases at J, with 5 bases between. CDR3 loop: CASSLEGEQFF. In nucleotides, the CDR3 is TGTGCCAGCAGCTTAGAAGGAGAGCAGTTCTTC.

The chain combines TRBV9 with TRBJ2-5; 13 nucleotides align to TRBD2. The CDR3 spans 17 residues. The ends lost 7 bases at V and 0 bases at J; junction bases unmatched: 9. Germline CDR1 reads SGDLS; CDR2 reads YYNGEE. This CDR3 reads CASGQGTSGVYQETQYF. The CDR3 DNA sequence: TGTGCCAGCGGCCAGGGGACTAGCGGGGTGTACCAAGAGACCCAGTACTTC.

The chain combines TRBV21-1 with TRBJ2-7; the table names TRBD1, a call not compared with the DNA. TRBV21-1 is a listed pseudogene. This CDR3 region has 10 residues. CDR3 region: CASTHCEQYF. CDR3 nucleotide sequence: TGTGCCAGCACCCATTGCGAGCAGTACTTC.

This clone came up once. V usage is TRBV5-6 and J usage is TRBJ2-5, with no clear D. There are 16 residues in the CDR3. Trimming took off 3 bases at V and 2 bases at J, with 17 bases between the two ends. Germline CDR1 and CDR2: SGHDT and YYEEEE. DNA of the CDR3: TGTGCCAGCAGCTCAGAACGGACCGGATTTCAAGAGACCCAGTACTTC. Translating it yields CASSSERTGFQETQYF.

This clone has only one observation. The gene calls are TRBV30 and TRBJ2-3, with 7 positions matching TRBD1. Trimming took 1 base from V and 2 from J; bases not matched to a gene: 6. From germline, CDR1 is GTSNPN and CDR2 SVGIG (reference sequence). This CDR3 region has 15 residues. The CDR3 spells CAWSATGAPTDTQYF. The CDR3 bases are TGTGCCTGGAGTGCAACAGGGGCCCCCACAGATACGCAGTATTTT.

DNA of the CDR3: TGTGCCAGCAGTTTAACAGGGGGAGGGGAGACCCAGTACTTC. Its protein is CASSLTGGGETQYF. The genes are TRBV27 and TRBJ2-5, with a possible D match to TRBD1 (8 bases). V shed 2 bases and J shed 5 bases, with 12 bases lying between them. Germline CDR1 reads MNHEY; CDR2 reads SMNVEV (reference sequence). This CDR3 contains 14 residues.

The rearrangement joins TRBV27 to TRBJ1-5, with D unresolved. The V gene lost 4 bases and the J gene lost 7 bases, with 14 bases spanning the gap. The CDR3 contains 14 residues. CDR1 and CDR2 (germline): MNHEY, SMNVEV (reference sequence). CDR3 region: CASSSAGQRQPQHF. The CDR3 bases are TGTGCCAGCAGTTCCGCGGGCCAGAGGCAGCCCCAGCATTTT.

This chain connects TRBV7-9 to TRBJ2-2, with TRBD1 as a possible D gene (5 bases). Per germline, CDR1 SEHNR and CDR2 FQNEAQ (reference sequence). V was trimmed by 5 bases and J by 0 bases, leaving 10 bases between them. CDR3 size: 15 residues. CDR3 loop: CASSPTGANTGELFF. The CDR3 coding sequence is TGTGCCAGCAGCCCCACAGGCGCGAACACCGGGGAGCTGTTTTTT.

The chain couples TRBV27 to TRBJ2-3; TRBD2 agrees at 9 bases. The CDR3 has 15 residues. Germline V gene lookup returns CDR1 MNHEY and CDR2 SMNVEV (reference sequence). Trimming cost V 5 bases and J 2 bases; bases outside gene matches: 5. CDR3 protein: CASSRLAGITDTQYF. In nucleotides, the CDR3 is TGTGCCAGCAGTAGGCTAGCGGGGATCACAGATACGCAGTATTTT.

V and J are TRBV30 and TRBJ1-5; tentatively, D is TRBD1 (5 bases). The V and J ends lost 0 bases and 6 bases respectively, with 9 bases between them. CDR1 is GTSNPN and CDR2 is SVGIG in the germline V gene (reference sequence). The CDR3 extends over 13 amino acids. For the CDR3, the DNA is TGTGCCTGGAGTGTAGGGCAGGGTCAGCCCCAGCATTTT. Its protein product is CAWSVGQGQPQHF. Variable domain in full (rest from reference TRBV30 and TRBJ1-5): SQTIHQWPATLVQPVGSPLSLECTVEGTSNPNLYWYRQAAGRGLQLLFYSVGIGQISSEVPQNLSASRPQDRQFILSSKKLLLSDSGFYLCAWSVGQGQPQHFGDGTRLSIL.

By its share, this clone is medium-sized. CDR3 bases: TGTGCCAGCAGCTTACGATATCAGGGACTAGCGGGAAACTACGAGCAGTACTTC. It encodes CASSLRYQGLAGNYEQYF. The chain couples TRBV5-6 to TRBJ2-7; 13 nucleotides agree with TRBD2. The length of the CDR3 is 18 residues. From germline, CDR1 is SGHDT and CDR2 YYEEEE. The trim removed 2 bases at V and 3 bases at J, leaving 11 bases unmatched.

DNA for the CDR3: TGTGCCAGCAGAGAAGGACAGAATTCACCCCTCCACTTT. It specifies CASREGQNSPLHF. The chain joins TRBV25-1 to TRBJ1-6, with D maybe TRBD1 (6 bases). The germline V gene has CDR1 MGHDK and CDR2 SYGVNS. Trimming stripped 6 bases from V and 7 bases from J, with 10 bases between. This CDR3 is built from 13 residues.

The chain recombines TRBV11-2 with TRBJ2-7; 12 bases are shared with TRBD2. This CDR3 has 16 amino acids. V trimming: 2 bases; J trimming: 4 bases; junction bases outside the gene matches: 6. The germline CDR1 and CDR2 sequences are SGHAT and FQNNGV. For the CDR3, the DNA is TGTGCCAGCAGCTTACTAGCGGGAGGGCCCAGTTACGAGCAGTACTTC. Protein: CASSLLAGGPSYEQYF.

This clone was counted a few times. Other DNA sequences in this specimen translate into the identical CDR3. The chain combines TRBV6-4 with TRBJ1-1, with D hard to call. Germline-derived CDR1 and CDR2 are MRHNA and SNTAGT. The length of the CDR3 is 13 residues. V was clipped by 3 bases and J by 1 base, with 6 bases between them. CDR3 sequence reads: CASSEIPNTEAFF. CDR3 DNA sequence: TGTGCCAGCAGTGAGATTCCGAACACTGAAGCTTTCTTT.

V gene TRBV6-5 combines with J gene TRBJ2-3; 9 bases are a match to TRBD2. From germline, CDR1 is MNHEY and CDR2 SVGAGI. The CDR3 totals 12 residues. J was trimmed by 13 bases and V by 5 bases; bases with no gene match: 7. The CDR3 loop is CASSGPGTSKYF. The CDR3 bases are TGTGCCAGCAGTGGCCCCGGGACTAGCAAGTATTTT.

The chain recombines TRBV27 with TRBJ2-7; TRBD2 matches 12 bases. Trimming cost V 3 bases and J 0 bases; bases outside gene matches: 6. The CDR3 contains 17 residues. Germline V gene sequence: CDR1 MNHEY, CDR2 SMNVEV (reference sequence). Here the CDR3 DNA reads TGTGCCAGCAGTTTTCGGGGGACTAGCGGGTTCTCCTACGAGCAGTACTTC. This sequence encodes CASSFRGTSGFSYEQYF.

For the CDR3, the DNA is TGTGCCAGCAGCCCTCCCCGGGACACCCATAGGAATGAGCAGTTCTTC. Protein sequence: CASSPPRDTHRNEQFF. This sequence joins TRBV7-9 and TRBJ2-1; TRBD1 is a possible D gene (6 bases). The CDR3 contains 16 residues. Per germline, CDR1 SEHNR and CDR2 FQNEAQ (reference sequence). V dropped 5 bases and J dropped 7 bases, with 21 bases sitting between them. The variable domain in full, with the rest retrieved from reference TRBV7-9 and TRBJ2-1, is DTGVSQNPRHKITKRGQNVTFRCDPISEHNRLYWYRQTLGQGPEFLTYFQNEAQLEKSRLLSDRFSAERPKGSFSTLEIQRTEQGDSAMYLCASSPPRDTHRNEQFFGPGTRLTVL.